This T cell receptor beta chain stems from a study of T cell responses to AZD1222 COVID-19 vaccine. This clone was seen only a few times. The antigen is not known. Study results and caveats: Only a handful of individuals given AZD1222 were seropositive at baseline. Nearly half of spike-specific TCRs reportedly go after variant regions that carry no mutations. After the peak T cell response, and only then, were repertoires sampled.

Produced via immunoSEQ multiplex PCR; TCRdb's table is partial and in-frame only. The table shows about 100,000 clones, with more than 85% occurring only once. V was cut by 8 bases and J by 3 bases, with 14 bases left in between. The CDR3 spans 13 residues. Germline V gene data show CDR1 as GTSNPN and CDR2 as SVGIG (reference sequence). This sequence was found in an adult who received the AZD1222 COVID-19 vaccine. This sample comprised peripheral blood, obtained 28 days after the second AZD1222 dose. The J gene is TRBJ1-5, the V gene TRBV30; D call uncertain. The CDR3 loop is CAAEGQSNQPQHF. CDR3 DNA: TGTGCCGCAGAAGGGCAGTCCAATCAGCCCCAGCATTTT.